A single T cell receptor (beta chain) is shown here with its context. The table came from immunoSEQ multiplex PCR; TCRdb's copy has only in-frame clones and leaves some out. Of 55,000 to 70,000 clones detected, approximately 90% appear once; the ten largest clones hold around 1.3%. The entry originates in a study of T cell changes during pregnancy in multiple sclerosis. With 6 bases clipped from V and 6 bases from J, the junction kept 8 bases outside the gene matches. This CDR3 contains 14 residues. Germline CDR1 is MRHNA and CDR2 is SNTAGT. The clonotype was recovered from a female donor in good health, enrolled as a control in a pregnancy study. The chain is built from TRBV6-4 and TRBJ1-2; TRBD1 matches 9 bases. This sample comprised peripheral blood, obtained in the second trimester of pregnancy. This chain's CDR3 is CASRGDRESDGYTF. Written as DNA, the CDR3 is TGTGCCAGCAGAGGGGACAGGGAGTCGGATGGCTACACCTTC.